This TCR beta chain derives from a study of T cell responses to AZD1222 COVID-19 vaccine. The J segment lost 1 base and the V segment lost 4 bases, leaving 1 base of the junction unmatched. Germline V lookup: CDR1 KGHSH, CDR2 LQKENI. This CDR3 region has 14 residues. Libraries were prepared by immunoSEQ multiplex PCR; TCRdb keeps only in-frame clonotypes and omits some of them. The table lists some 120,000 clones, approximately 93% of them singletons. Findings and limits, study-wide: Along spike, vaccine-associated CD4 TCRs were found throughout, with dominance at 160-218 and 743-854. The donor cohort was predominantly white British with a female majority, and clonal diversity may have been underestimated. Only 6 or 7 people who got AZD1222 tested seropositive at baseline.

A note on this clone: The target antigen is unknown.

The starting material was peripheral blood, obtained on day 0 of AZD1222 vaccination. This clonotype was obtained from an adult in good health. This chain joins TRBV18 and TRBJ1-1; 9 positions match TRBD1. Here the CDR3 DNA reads TGTGCCAGCTCACTGGGACAGGGGAACACTGAAGCTTTCTTT. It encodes CASSLGQGNTEAFF.